Each of the 15 T cell receptor beta chains below was sequenced from the same sample in a study of shared clonotypes between healthy human individuals. TCRdb's copy holds only in-frame clones and misses some; the assay was immunoSEQ multiplex PCR. The sample includes over 1.4 million clones, roughly 96% of them seen just once. The sequenced sample consisted of naive CD4+ T cells sorted from blood. Subset denoted: CD45RA+ positively selected. All receptors derive from a man between 25 and 39 years old in good health.

This chain links TRBV9 with TRBJ2-3, with a tentative D call TRBD1 (6 bases). V was clipped by 1 base and J by 0 bases, with 12 bases between them. Germline V gene sequence: CDR1 SGDLS, CDR2 YYNGEE. The CDR3 loop spans 16 amino acids. Here the CDR3 DNA reads TGTGCCAGCAGCGTAACAGGGATACCAAGCACAGATACGCAGTATTTT. It yields the protein CASSVTGIPSTDTQYF.

The CDR3 loop reads CASRAGTSGTYEQYF. The CDR3 region has the DNA TGTGCCAGCAGAGCCGGGACTAGCGGTACCTACGAGCAGTACTTC. The rearrangement uses TRBV2 and TRBJ2-7; 11 nucleotides align to TRBD2. Germline trimming cut 6 bases from V and 2 bases from J; bases unmatched to any gene: 6. Germline CDR1 is SNHLY and CDR2 is FYNNEI. The CDR3 consists of 15 residues.

The rearrangement joins TRBV4-3 to TRBJ2-2, with 8 bases matching TRBD2. The CDR3 is made up of 17 amino acids. V dropped 1 base and J dropped 4; count of bases not matched to a gene: 8. Germline V gene lookup returns CDR1 LGHNA and CDR2 YSLEER. CDR3 bases: TGCGCCAGCAGCCAAGTACTACTAGCGGCGGGCACCGGGGAGCTGTTTTTT. Translation gives CASSQVLLAAGTGELFF.

The J gene is TRBJ2-7, the V gene TRBV14; D gene unclear. Germline-derived CDR1 and CDR2 are SGHDN and FVKESK. V lost 4 bases and J 3 bases, leaving 13 bases between the germline ends. CDR3 length: 14 residues. This chain's CDR3 is CASSPLGSYYEQYF. The DNA of the CDR3 is TGTGCCAGCAGCCCCCTGGGGTCCTACTACGAGCAGTACTTC.

This chain's CDR3 is CAIRPRQGAPATEAFF. CDR3 nucleotide sequence: TGTGCCATCAGACCCAGACAGGGGGCTCCTGCCACTGAAGCTTTCTTT. The gene calls are TRBV10-3 and TRBJ1-1, with TRBD1 matching over 10 bases. J was trimmed by 4 bases and V by 6 bases; bases with no gene match: 11. The germline CDR1 and CDR2 sequences are ENHRY and SYGVKD. The CDR3 totals 16 residues.

The V gene is TRBV9, the J gene TRBJ2-7; the D is unclear. Trimming removed 1 base from V and 6 bases from J, with 5 bases in between. Germline-derived CDR1 and CDR2 are SGDLS and YYNGEE. This CDR3 spans 11 amino acids. CDR3 protein: CASSVSFEQYF. CDR3 DNA sequence: TGTGCCAGCAGCGTAAGCTTCGAGCAGTACTTC.

The gene calls are TRBV21-1 and TRBJ2-7; the table's TRBD2 call for D was not verified on the DNA. TRBV21-1 is shown as a pseudogene. The CDR3 spans 12 residues. CDR3 amino acids: CASSKEPCRVYF. The CDR3, as DNA: TGTGCCAGCAGCAAAGAGCCCTGCCGCGTCTACTTC.

J is TRBJ2-2 and V is TRBV7-6; TRBD2 matches at 7 bases. V dropped 3 bases and J dropped 1; count of bases not matched to a gene: 8. This CDR3 is 17 amino acids long. Germline V gene data show CDR1 as SGHVS and CDR2 as FNYEAQ. CDR3 loop: CASSLGWTRKNTGELFF. The CDR3 bases are TGTGCCAGCAGCTTGGGGTGGACTAGGAAGAACACCGGGGAGCTGTTTTTT.

This chain connects TRBV5-1 to TRBJ2-3; 11 bases line up with TRBD1. Trimming removed 2 bases from V and 3 bases from J; junction bases left unmatched: 8. The germline CDR1 and CDR2 sequences are SGHRS and YFSETQ. The CDR3 has 17 amino acids. The CDR3 DNA sequence: TGCGCCAGCAGCTTCGCCCCCGGGACAGGGGGGACAGATACGCAGTATTTT. The encoded protein is CASSFAPGTGGTDTQYF.

Concerning this clone: Other DNA sequences within the sample encode an identical CDR3. J is TRBJ2-3 and V is TRBV9; perhaps TRBD1 as D (5 bases). The CDR3 runs to 15 residues. Germline V gives CDR1 SGDLS, CDR2 YYNGEE. V lost 0 bases and J lost 2, with 10 bases in between. DNA for the CDR3: TGTGCCAGCAGCGTAGTAGGACAAAACACAGATACGCAGTATTTT. This codes for CASSVVGQNTDTQYF.

This clone occurred a few times. The gene calls are TRBV5-1 and TRBJ2-2; D uncertain. This CDR3 has 15 residues. Germline-derived CDR1 and CDR2 are SGHRS and YFSETQ. V lost 4 bases, J lost 2 bases, and 12 bases lay in between. The CDR3 region is CASSASTGNTGELFF. For the CDR3, the DNA is TGCGCCAGCAGCGCGTCGACGGGCAACACCGGGGAGCTGTTTTTT.

This rearrangement joins TRBV5-4 to TRBJ2-3; D tentatively fits TRBD1 or TRBD2 (5 bases each). The CDR3 is 16 residues long. Trimming cost V 0 bases and J 14 bases, with 25 bases left between them. Per the germline V gene, CDR1 is SGHNT and CDR2 is YYREEE (reference sequence). Here the CDR3 reads CASSLGGAFMSQSWYF. The CDR3 nucleotides read TGTGCCAGCAGCTTGGGAGGGGCATTTATGTCGCAGTCGTGGTATTTT.

The CDR3 here is CASSYTGSGYNEQFF. The CDR3 DNA sequence: TGTGCCAGCAGCTACACAGGGTCTGGCTACAATGAGCAGTTCTTC. V is TRBV7-2 and J is TRBJ2-1; D may be TRBD1 (6 bases). V was shortened by 4 bases and J by 3 bases, with 13 bases between the two germline ends. This CDR3 has 15 residues. Germline V lookup: CDR1 SGHTA, CDR2 FQGNSA.

J is TRBJ2-1 and V is TRBV2, with D possibly matching TRBD2 (5 bases). Trimming stripped 6 bases from V and 0 bases from J, with 15 bases between. Germline values: CDR1 SNHLY, CDR2 FYNNEI. This CDR3 comprises 16 residues. DNA for the CDR3: TGTGCCAGCAGGCCCCGATCAAGCGGCTCCTACAATGAGCAGTTCTTC. Translated, it gives CASRPRSSGSYNEQFF.

This chain connects TRBV11-2 to TRBJ2-5, with D unclear. The CDR3 runs 13 residues. V lost 0 bases and J lost 5, with 7 bases in between. Germline CDR1 is SGHAT and CDR2 is FQNNGV. The CDR3 DNA is TGTGCCAGCAGCTTAGAGGGATCGGAGACCCAGTACTTC. Residues: CASSLEGSETQYF.